This T cell receptor (beta chain) was profiled in a study of blood T cell repertoires in COVID-19. Background on the study: Samples came from the United States, Italy and Spain, spanning acute and convalescent COVID-19.

The CDR3 length is 13 residues. V lost 11 bases to trimming and J lost 7 bases, with 20 bases between them. Living in 20 to 30 US areas, the participants were between roughly 18 and 90 years of age. Here immunoSEQ multiplex PCR was the method, and the copy in TCRdb shows in-frame clones only, minus some. The sample holds fewer than 350,000 clones, 85% to 90% seen once. The sequenced material came from PBMCs or T cells enriched from blood (not recorded which). The chain is built from TRBV12-3 or TRBV12-4 and TRBJ1-1; a possible D gene is TRBD1 (5 bases). The TCR comes from a woman aged 25 to 45 with acute COVID-19. The CDR3 DNA sequence: TGTGCCTTGCATAGGGGACGGGGAGGTGAAGCTTTCTTT. Translating gives CALHRGRGGEAFF.